This T cell receptor beta chain came from a study of identical twins. This clonotype was detected only a few times. Unique molecular identifiers were present on cDNA, and template switching added a universal primer site. MiXCR, applied by TCRdb to the 5' RACE reads, yields one record per CDR3 protein. Among fewer than 500,000 distinct CDR3 sequences listed, 24% were seen once. These data are also associated with another study on T cells expressing NK-cell markers.

The sequencing input was CD4+ T cells sorted from blood. The TCR originated in a woman under 30 in good health.

The CDR3 loop reads CASSEFVPGESPLHF. CDR3 in DNA: TGTGCCAGCAGTGAATTCGTCCCGGGAGAGTCACCCCTCCACTTT. V and J are TRBV25-1 and TRBJ1-6, with no clear D. There are 15 residues in the CDR3. Trimming took off 1 base at V and 10 bases at J, with 14 bases between the two ends. CDR1 is MGHDK, CDR2 SYGVNS, per germline.